The T cell receptor (beta chain) described here comes from a study of blood T cell repertoires in COVID-19 (TCRdb year 2020). Turning to the overall study: Samples covering the acute and convalescent phases of COVID-19 were provided by collaborators in the United States, Italy and Spain. The material from the prospective study consisted of cDNA or gDNA derived from T cells, B-cell-depleted T cells, or PBMCs. Subjects who had been exposed to COVID-19, were actively infected with it, or had recovered from it provided the deeply sampled blood TCRbeta repertoires that made up the dataset. The repertoires were made available in a free public database intended to serve as a resource for research on the immune response to SARS-CoV-2. The samples were drawn from two sources: the first 160 participants of the ongoing ImmuneRACE study, and 950 to 1,500 subjects contributed by 6 global collaborators. A de-identified subject ID, COVID-19 status, age in years and sex were almost always included in the sample metadata. Where available, HLA class I and class II types were taken from metadata supplied by the sample provider and were not determined by assay-based typing.

The CDR3 covers 13 residues, taking in both the cysteine and the phenylalanine. Kept here is only the CDR3 DNA, which spans 39 bases and is read in frame from base 1. Participants in the prospective study were enrolled through a virtual design, were aged roughly 18 to 100 years, and lived in 24 United States geographic areas. In the prospective study, participants were assigned to cohorts based on the clinical history participants reported in a screening survey and a study questionnaire. Recovered participants in ImmuneRACE Cohort 3 were defined by two consecutive negative NP/OP PCR tests, clearance by a healthcare professional, or resolution of symptoms. In the prospective study, mobile phlebotomists collected whole blood, serum and a nasopharyngeal or oropharyngeal swab from each participant. Participants in the prospective study had the option to provide additional blood draws and questionnaires over a 2-month period. Blood samples from the prospective study were shipped frozen or at room temperature prior to DNA extraction.

Overall study results and their limits: Clinical and demographic metadata were provided uncurated, with the amount varying by source and participant.

The immunoSEQ Assay, a bias-controlled multiplex PCR, was used to amplify TCRbeta CDR3 regions from genomic DNA. On the authors' methods: The number of nucleated cells in each sample was estimated from the amplification of reference gene primers within the assay. Sequence reads were collapsed and filtered to measure the absolute abundance of every unique TCRbeta CDR3 rearrangement. For each sample, productive Simpson clonality was calculated by taking the square root of Simpson's diversity index across productive rearrangements. The table was pulled from immuneACCESS by TCRdb, which kept in-frame rearrangements only. Such tables lose some clones; where checked, under half of the loss comes from unresolved V genes, and the rest has no known cause. V, J and clone size were drawn from that table, and D and trimming were deduced from the DNA. The sample table contains 150,000 to 190,000 clones; only one count was recorded for 80% to 90% of them. The top ten clonotypes cover around 7.1% of the sample.

Remarks on this clone: This receptor's antigen is unknown. No qualities accompany the bases; no much larger clone lies one base away.

The clonotype was recovered from a man aged 50 to 60 who had recovered from COVID-19. The chain is encoded by TRBV7-5 joined to TRBJ2-5; the D segment call TRBD2 is taken from the table without a DNA check. TRBV7-5 is a pseudogene locus. Material for sequencing was PBMCs or T cells enriched from blood (not recorded which). The CDR3 is CARSLATKETQYF. The sequence in DNA is TGTGCCAGAAGCTTAGCGACTAAAGAGACCCAGTACTTC.